This T cell receptor beta chain was profiled in a study of T cells in Graves' hyperthyroidism and ophthalmopathy. Across the study: Staff took peripheral blood when the initial diagnosis was made, before any treatment began.

Template material for amplifying TCR beta CDR3 regions consisted of RNA transcripts. The HTBI primer set served for first-round RT-PCR of the TCR CDR3. TCRdb reprocessed the multiplex PCR reads via MiXCR and lists one record per CDR3 protein. The sample yields 130,000 to 150,000 distinct CDR3 sequences, approximately 20% seen once. From under 12 ml of fresh peripheral blood, PBMCs were isolated. Findings and limits, study-wide: A median about 6.2 months before onset, the model predicted ophthalmopathy. Among thyroid clonotypes expanded above 0.001, most also appeared in blood.

This clonotype was counted at least ten times. Its target is unknown. The V and J ends lost 6 bases and 3 bases respectively, with 11 bases between them. CDR3 length equals 13 residues. This receptor was identified in a woman in her fifties or sixties with Graves' hyperthyroidism that later progressed to Graves' ophthalmopathy. The specimen sequenced was blood. The rearrangement joins TRBV12-3 or TRBV12-4 to TRBJ1-2, with D uncertain. The CDR3 nucleotides read TGTGCCAGCAGCTTAACGACGGACTATGGCTACACCTTC. As protein: CASSLTTDYGYTF.